This TCR beta chain was recovered during a study of PD-L1 blockade in urothelial cancer. About the research overall: Male sex and bladder-origin urothelial cancer were recorded for about 85% of the roughly 30 patients.

Whole-study results and caveats: Durable-benefit patients showed greater tumor-associated blood clone expansion at 3 weeks.

Specified time point: peripheral blood 6 weeks after treatment start. Every patient provided from 1 to 8 samples, collected pretreatment and on-treatment. TCRdb's table, derived via immunoSEQ multiplex PCR, lists solely in-frame clones and lacks some. Here the sample spans around 110,000 clones, about 89% being singletons. The germline gives CDR1 LNHDA, CDR2 SQIVND (reference sequence). The CDR3 contains 12 residues. V was trimmed by 5 bases and J by 3 bases, leaving 5 bases between them. This clone has only a few counts. What it binds is unknown. This material consisted of PBMCs, taken around atezolizumab (anti-PD-L1) treatment. V usage is TRBV19 and J usage is TRBJ1-5; D remains unclear. This receptor was identified in a man in his fifties or sixties with urothelial cancer. The CDR3 region is CASSLPNQPQHF. For the CDR3, the DNA is TGTGCCAGTAGTCTCCCCAATCAGCCCCAGCATTTT.